These 7 T cell receptor beta chains originate from one sample sequenced in a study of cytomegalovirus exposure and HLA in healthy donors. PCR amplification relied on 60 Vbeta primers (plus 13 Jbeta primers). Clones were sequenced by immunoSEQ multiplex PCR, and TCRdb holds only the in-frame ones, with some missing. The sample includes around 140,000 clones, about 76% seen only once; the top ten take about 1.5%. Sequencing was done on a sample of PBMCs. The origin of the receptors is a woman aged 35 to 49 in good health and CMV-seronegative.

This clone has a handful of counts. The chain is built from TRBV5-4 and TRBJ2-3, with 10 bases fitting TRBD2. Germline V gene lookup returns CDR1 SGHNT and CDR2 YYREEE (reference sequence). The CDR3 length is 15 residues. V lost 0 bases and J lost 5; bases outside the gene matches: 3. The CDR3 DNA reads TGTGCCAGCAGCTTGGAGCGGGGGGGCCGAGATACGCAGTATTTT. Translated: CASSLERGGRDTQYF.

A note on this clone: The junction and the germline gene differ at one end; a read error may be behind it. V usage is TRBV6-5 and J usage is TRBJ1-5, with 8 bases aligning to TRBD1. Germline CDR1 and CDR2: MNHEY and SVGAGI. There are 16 residues in the CDR3. The CDR3 sequence: CASSYPGQGSNRPQHF. Here the CDR3 DNA reads TGTGCCAGCAGTTACCCCGGACAGGGTAGCAATCGGCCCCAGCATTTT.

This chain uses TRBV5-8 with TRBJ1-1, with D possibly matching TRBD1 (5 bases). Germline loops: CDR1 SGHTS, CDR2 YDEGEE. The CDR3 covers 15 residues. V was pared by 5 bases and J by 7 bases, with 21 bases between. CDR3 nucleotide sequence: TGTGCCAGCAGTCACCCTCGTCGGGGGGTATTTGAAGCTTTCTTT. Amino acid sequence: CASSHPRRGVFEAFF.

The chain uses TRBV11-2 and TRBJ2-2; 12 bases match TRBD2. J gave up 6 bases and V 2 bases, and 4 bases lay outside the gene matches. Germline V gene data show CDR1 as SGHAT and CDR2 as FQNNGV. The CDR3 length is 16 residues. The CDR3 DNA reads TGTGCCAGCAGCTTATCTAGCGGGGGGGCCCCCGGGGAGCTGTTTTTT. As protein: CASSLSSGGAPGELFF. The full variable domain, its missing parts supplied by reference TRBV11-2 and TRBJ2-2, is EAGVAQSPRYKIIEKRQSVAFWCNPISGHATLYWYQQILGQGPKLLIQFQNNGVVDDSQLPKDRFSAERLKGVDSTLKIQPAKLEDSAVYLCASSLSSGGAPGELFFGEGSRLTVL.

V gene TRBV28 combines with J gene TRBJ1-4, with D unclear. V dropped 6 bases and J dropped 8 bases, with 16 bases sitting between them. The CDR3 totals 14 residues. The germline V gene has CDR1 MDHEN and CDR2 SYDVKM. The CDR3: CASRQRVASEKLFF. As DNA, the CDR3 is TGTGCCAGCAGACAACGGGTCGCTTCGGAAAAACTGTTTTTT. Filled out from reference TRBV28 and TRBJ1-4, the complete variable domain reads DVKVTQSSRYLVKRTGEKVFLECVQDMDHENMFWYRQDPGLGLRLIYFSYDVKMKEKGDIPEGYSVSREKKERFSLILESASTNQTSMYLCASRQRVASEKLFFGSGTQLSVL.

The J gene is TRBJ2-2, the V gene TRBV6-1; a possible D gene is TRBD1 (5 bases). This CDR3 region has 15 residues. Germline CDR1 is MNHNS and CDR2 is SASEGT. The V and J ends lost 2 bases and 4 bases respectively, with 11 bases between them. CDR3 residues: CASSEQGTGTGELFF. For the CDR3, the DNA is TGTGCCAGCAGTGAACAGGGTACGGGCACCGGGGAGCTGTTTTTT.

The chain joins TRBV7-6 to TRBJ1-3, with 12 nucleotides matching TRBD1. Germline values: CDR1 SGHVS, CDR2 FNYEAQ. Trimming cost V 4 bases and J 0 bases; bases outside gene matches: 4. The CDR3 is 17 residues long. The CDR3 nucleotides read TGTGCCAGCAGCTCGGGACAGGGGGCGATCTCTGGAAACACCATATATTTT. Its protein product is CASSSGQGAISGNTIYF.